This T cell receptor beta chain was sequenced during a study of breast tumors, draining lymph nodes, adjacent tissues. Study findings and constraints: That most tumor T cells come from lymph nodes remained unproven. Compared with basal-like, luminal-like tumors shared significantly more repertoire with nontumor tissue. Compared with lymph nodes, tumors were less diverse; compared with nontumor tissue, more.

Trimming cost V 3 bases and J 4 bases; bases outside gene matches: 8. The CDR3 sequence is 14 residues long. Germline V CDR1 and CDR2: DFQATT, SNEGSKA (reference sequence). Regarding this clonotype: Its antigen remains unknown.

In TCRdb, the multiplex PCR reads were re-called with MiXCR into one record per CDR3 protein. The top ten clones hold 49% of a sample with about 13,000 distinct CDR3 sequences, roughly 60% of them seen once. The source of this sequence is a female donor with breast cancer. Some clones in this sample may be carry-over from other donors' samples. V gene TRBV20-1 combines with J gene TRBJ2-7; TRBD1 aligns across 8 bases. Sequencing was done on a sample of tumor-adjacent breast tissue. Here the CDR3 reads CSARFRQGAYEQYF. As DNA, the CDR3 is TGCAGTGCTAGGTTTAGGCAGGGGGCGTACGAGCAGTACTTC.